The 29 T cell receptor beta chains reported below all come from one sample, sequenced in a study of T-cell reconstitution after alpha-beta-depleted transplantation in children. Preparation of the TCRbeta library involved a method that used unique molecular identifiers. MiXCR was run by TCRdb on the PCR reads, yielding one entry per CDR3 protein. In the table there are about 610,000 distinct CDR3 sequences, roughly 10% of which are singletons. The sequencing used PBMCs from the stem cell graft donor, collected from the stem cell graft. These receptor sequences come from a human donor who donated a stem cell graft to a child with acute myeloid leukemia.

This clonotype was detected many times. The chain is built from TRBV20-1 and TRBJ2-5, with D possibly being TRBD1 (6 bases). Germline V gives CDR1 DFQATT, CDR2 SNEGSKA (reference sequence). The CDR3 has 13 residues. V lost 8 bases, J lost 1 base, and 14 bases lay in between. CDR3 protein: CSFEQGSQETQYF. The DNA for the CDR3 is TGCAGTTTTGAGCAGGGGTCCCAAGAGACCCAGTACTTC.

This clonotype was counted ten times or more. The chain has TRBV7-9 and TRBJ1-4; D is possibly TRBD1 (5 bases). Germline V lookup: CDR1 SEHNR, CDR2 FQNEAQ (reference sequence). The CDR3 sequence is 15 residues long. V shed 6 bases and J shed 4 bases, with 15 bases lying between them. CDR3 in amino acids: CASRGFDSFNEKLFF. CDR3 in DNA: TGTGCCAGCAGGGGGTTTGACAGCTTTAATGAAAAACTGTTTTTT.

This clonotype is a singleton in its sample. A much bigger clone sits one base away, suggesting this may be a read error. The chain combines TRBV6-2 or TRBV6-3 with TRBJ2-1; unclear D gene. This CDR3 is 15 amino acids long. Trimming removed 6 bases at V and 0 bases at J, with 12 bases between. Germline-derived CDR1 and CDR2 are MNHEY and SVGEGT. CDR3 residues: CASSPIPSSYNEQFF. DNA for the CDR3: TGTGCCAGCAGCCCGATCCCTAGCTCCTACAATGAGCAGTTCTTC.

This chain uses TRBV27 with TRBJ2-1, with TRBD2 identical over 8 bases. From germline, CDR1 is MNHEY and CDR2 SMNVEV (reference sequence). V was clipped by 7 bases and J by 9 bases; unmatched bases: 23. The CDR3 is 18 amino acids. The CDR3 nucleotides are TGTGCCAGCAACTCCGGGACCGGTTGGGCGGGAGGTTCGGCTGAGCAGTTCTTC. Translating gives CASNSGTGWAGGSAEQFF.

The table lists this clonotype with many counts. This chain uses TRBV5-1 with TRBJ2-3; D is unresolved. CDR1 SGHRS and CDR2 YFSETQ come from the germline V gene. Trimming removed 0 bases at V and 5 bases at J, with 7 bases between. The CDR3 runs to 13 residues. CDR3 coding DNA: TGCGCCAGCAGCTTGGAGCGAATAGATACGCAGTATTTT. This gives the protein CASSLERIDTQYF.

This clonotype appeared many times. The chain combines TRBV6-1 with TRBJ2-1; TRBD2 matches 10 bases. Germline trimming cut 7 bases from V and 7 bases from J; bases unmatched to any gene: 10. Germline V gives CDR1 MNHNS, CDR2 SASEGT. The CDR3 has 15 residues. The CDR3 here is CASNPSGGPKNEQFF. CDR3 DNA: TGTGCCAGCAACCCTAGCGGGGGCCCAAAAAATGAGCAGTTCTTC.

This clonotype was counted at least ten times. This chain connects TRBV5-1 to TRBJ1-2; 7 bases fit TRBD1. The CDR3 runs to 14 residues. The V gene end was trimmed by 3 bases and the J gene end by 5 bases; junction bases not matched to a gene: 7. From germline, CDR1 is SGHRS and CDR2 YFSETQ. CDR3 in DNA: TGCGCCAGCAGCTCCACCGGGACAGTTTATGGCTACACCTTC. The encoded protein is CASSSTGTVYGYTF. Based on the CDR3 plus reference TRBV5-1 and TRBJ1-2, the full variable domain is KAGVTQTPRYLIKTRGQQVTLSCSPISGHRSVSWYQQTPGQGLQFLFEYFSETQRNKGNFPGRFSGRQFSNSRSEMNVSTLELGDSALYLCASSSTGTVYGYTFGSGTRLTVV.

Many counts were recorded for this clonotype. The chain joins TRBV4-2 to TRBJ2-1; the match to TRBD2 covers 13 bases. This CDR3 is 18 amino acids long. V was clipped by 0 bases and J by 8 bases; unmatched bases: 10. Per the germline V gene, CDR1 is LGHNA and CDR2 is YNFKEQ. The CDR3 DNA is TGTGCCAGCAGCCAAGAGATCCCGGGACTAGCGGGAACAGATGAGCAGTTCTTC. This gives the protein CASSQEIPGLAGTDEQFF.

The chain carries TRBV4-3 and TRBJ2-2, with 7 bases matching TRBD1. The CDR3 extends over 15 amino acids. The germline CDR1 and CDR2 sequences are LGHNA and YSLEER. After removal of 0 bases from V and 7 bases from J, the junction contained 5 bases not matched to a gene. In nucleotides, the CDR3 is TGCGCCAGCAGCCAAGAGGCAGGGGGTATCGGGGAGCTGTTTTTT. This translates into CASSQEAGGIGELFF.

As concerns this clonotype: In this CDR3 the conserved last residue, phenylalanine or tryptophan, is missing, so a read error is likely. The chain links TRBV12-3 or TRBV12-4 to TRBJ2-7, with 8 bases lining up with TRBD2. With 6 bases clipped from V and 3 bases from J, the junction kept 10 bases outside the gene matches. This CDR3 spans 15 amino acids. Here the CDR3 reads CASRPSGLGFYEQYL. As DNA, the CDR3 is TGTGCCAGCAGGCCCTCGGGACTAGGATTCTACGAGCAGTACCTC.

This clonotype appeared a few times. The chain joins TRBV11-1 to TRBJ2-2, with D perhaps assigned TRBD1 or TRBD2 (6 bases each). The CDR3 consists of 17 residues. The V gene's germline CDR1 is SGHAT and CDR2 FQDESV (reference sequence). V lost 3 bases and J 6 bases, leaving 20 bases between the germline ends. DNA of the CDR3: TGTGCCAGCAGCTTCGGAGGGTCAGGGGCGTACTCCGGGGAGCTGTTTTTT. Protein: CASSFGGSGAYSGELFF.

CDR3 protein: CASSHIADPPYEQYF. The DNA for the CDR3 is TGTGCCAGCAGCCACATTGCGGACCCCCCCTACGAGCAGTACTTC. The chain couples TRBV3-1 to TRBJ2-7; the D is unclear. Germline CDR1 reads LGHDT; CDR2 reads YNNKEL (reference sequence). V was cut by 3 bases and J by 2 bases, with 14 bases left in between. There are 15 residues in the CDR3.

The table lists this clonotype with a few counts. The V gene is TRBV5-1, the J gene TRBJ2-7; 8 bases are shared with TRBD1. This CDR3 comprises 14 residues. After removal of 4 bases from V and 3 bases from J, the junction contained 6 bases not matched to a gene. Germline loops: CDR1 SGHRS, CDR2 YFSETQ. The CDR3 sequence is CASSRGQGGYEQYF. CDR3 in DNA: TGCGCCAGCAGCCGCGGACAGGGTGGCTACGAGCAGTACTTC.

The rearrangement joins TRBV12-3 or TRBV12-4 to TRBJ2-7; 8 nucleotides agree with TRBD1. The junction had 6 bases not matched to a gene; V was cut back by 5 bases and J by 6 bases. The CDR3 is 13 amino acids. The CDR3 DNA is TGTGCCAGCAGTGGACAGGGCGCGATCGAGCAGTACTTC. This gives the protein CASSGQGAIEQYF.

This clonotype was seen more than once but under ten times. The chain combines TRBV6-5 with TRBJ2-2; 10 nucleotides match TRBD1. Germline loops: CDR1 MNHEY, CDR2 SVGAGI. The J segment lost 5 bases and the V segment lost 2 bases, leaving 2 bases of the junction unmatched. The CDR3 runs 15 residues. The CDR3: CASSYGQGGTGELFF. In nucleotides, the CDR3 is TGTGCCAGCAGTTACGGACAGGGGGGAACCGGGGAGCTGTTTTTT.

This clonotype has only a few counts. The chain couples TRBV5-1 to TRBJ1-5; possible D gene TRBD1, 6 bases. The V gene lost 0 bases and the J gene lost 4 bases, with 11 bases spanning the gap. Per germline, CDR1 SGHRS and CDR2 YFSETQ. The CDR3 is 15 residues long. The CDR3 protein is CASSLDPRGNQPQHF. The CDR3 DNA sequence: TGCGCCAGCAGCTTGGACCCGAGGGGGAATCAGCCCCAGCATTTT.

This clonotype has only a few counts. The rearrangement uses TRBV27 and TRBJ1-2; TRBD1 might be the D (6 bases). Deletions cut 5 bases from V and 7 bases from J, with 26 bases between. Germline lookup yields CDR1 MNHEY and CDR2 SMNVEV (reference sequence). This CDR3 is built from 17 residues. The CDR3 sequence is CASSRSTSGHPPGGYTF. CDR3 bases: TGTGCCAGCAGTAGAAGTACCTCGGGACACCCTCCCGGTGGCTACACCTTC.

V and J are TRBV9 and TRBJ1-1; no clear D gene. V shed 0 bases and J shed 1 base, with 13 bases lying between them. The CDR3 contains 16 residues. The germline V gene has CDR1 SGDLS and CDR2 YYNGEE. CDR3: CASSVVVADGNTEAFF. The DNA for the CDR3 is TGTGCCAGCAGCGTAGTTGTTGCGGACGGGAACACTGAAGCTTTCTTT. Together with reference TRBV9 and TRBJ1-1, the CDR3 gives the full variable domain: DSGVTQTPKHLITATGQRVTLRCSPRSGDLSVYWYQQSLDQGLQFLIQYYNGEERAKGNILERFSAQQFPDLHSELNLSSLELGDSALYFCASSVVVADGNTEAFFGQGTRLTVV.

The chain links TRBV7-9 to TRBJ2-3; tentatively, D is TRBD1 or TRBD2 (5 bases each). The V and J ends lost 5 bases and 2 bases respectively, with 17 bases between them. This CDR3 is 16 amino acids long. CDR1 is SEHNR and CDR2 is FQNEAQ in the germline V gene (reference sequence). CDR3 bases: TGTGCCAGCAGCCCCGTGACGGGGCTTTCCACAGATACGCAGTATTTT. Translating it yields CASSPVTGLSTDTQYF.

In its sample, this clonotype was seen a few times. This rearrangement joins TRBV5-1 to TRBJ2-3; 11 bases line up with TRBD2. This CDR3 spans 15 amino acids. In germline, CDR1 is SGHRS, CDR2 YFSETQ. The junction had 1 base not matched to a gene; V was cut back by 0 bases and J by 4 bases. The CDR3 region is CASSLDSGRADTQYF. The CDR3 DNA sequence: TGCGCCAGCAGCTTGGATAGCGGGAGGGCAGATACGCAGTATTTT.

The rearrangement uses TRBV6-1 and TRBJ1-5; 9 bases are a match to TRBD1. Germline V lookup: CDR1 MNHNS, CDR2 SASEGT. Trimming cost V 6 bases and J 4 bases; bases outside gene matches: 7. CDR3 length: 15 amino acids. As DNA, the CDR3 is TGTGCCAGCAGAGCCGGGACAGGGATGAATCAGCCCCAGCATTTT. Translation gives CASRAGTGMNQPQHF.

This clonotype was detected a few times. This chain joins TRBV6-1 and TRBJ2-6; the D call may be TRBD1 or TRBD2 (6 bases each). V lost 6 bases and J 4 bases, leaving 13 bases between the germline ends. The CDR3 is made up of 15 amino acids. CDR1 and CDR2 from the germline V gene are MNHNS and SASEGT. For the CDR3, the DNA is TGTGCCAGCAGGAACAGGGAGGCCGGGGCCAACGTCCTGACTTTC. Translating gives CASRNREAGANVLTF.

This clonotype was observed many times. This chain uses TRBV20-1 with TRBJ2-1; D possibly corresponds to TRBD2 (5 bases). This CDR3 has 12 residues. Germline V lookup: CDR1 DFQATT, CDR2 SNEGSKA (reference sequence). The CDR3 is CSASSGNNEQFF. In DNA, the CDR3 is TGCAGCGCATCAAGCGGCAACAATGAGCAGTTCTTC.

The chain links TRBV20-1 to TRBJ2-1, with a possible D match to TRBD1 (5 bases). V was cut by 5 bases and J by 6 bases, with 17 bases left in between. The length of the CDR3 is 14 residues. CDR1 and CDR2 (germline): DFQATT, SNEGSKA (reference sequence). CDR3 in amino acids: CSAPQGGAFNEQFF. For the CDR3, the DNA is TGCAGTGCTCCTCAGGGTGGCGCCTTCAATGAGCAGTTCTTC.

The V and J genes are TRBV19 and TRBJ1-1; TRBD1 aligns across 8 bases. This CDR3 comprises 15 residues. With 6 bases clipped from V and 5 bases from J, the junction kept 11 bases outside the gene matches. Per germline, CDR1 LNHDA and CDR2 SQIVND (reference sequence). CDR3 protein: CASRRGTDRETEAFF. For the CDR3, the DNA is TGTGCCAGTAGGAGGGGAACGGACAGGGAGACTGAAGCTTTCTTT.

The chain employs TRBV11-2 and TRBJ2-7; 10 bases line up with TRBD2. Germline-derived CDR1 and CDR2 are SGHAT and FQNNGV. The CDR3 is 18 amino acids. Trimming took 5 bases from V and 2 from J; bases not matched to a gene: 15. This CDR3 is CASSPWVAGGATPYEQYF. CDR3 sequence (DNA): TGTGCCAGCAGCCCCTGGGTAGCGGGAGGAGCCACTCCCTACGAGCAGTACTTC. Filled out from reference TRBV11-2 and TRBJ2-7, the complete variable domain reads EAGVAQSPRYKIIEKRQSVAFWCNPISGHATLYWYQQILGQGPKLLIQFQNNGVVDDSQLPKDRFSAERLKGVDSTLKIQPAKLEDSAVYLCASSPWVAGGATPYEQYFGPGTRLTVT.

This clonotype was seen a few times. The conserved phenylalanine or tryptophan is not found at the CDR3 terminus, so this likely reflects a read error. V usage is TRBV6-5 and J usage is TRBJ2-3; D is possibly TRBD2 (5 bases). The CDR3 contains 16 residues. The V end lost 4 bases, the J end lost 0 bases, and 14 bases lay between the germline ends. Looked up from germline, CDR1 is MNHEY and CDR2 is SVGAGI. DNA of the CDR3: TGTGCCAGCAGTTCAACAGCGGTACCCAGCACAGATACGCAGTATATT. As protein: CASSSTAVPSTDTQYI.

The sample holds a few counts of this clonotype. Here the CDR3 DNA reads TGTGCCAGCAGTGAATCAACAGGGAGGTACGAGCAGTACTTC. As protein: CASSESTGRYEQYF. V is TRBV25-1 and J is TRBJ2-7; D could derive from TRBD1 or TRBD2 (6 bases each). This CDR3 has 14 amino acids. Germline CDR1 reads MGHDK; CDR2 reads SYGVNS. V shed 1 base and J shed 4 bases, with 11 bases lying between them.

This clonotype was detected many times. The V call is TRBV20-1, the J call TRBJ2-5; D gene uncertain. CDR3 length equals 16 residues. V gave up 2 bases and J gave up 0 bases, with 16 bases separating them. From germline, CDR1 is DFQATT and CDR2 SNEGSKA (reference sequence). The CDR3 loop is CSARQPRSVHQETQYF. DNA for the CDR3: TGCAGTGCTAGACAACCGCGATCGGTTCACCAAGAGACCCAGTACTTC.